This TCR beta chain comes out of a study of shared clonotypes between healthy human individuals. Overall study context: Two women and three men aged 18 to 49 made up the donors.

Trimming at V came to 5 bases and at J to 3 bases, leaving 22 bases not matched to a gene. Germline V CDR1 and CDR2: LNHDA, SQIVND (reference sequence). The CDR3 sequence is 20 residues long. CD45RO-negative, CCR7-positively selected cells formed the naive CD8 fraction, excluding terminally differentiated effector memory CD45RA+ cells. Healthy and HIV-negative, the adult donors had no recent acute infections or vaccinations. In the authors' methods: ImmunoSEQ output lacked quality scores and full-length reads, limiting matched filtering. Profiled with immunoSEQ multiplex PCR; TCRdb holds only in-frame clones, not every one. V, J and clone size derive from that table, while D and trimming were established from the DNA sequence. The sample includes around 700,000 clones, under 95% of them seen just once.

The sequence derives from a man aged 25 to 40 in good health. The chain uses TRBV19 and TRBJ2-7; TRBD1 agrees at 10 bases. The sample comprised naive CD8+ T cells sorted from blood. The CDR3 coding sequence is TGTGCCAGTAGTCCCAAGGGACAGGGGCAACATTATGTCAACCTCTACGAGCAGTACTTC. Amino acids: CASSPKGQGQHYVNLYEQYF.